This entry features one T cell receptor beta chain sequence. Its cognate antigen is unknown. Mismatch with germline at one junction end may stem from a read error. The data stem from a study of graft-versus-host responses after intestinal transplantation. Study information: Anti-thymocyte globulin induction, then tacrolimus and steroids for around three years, went to all recipients. Study-wide findings and caveats: Researchers found peak circulating GvH clone levels linked to early post-transplant HvG declines.

Profiling relied on immunoSEQ multiplex PCR, and the TCRdb table lists in-frame clones only, not all of them. This table holds about 61,000 clones, 85% to 95% found once. Germline assignment: CDR1 KGHSH and CDR2 LQKENI. The CDR3 has 16 residues. The chain is built from TRBV18 and TRBJ2-3; 13 positions agree with TRBD2. Sequences were derived from unstimulated CD4+ T cells sorted from spleen or lymph node cells, sampled before transplant. The sequence was collected from a human donor who was the organ donor for an intestinal transplant. CDR3 coding DNA: TGTGCCCGCTCAACCGGACTAGCGGGGGGCACAGATACGCAGTATTTT. Protein: CARSTGLAGGTDTQYF.